This T cell receptor (beta chain) was captured by sequencing in a study of blood T cell repertoires in COVID-19. Study as a whole: Acute and convalescent COVID-19 samples came from the United States, Italy and Spain. PBMCs, B-cell-depleted T cells, or T cells provided the cDNA or gDNA that made up the material.

Per the original data handling: Amplification of reference gene primers provided the estimated nucleated cell counts. Sequencing used immunoSEQ multiplex PCR; TCRdb keeps in-frame clones, though not all of them. The D gene and trimming were derived from the DNA, and the V and J assignments and clone size from that table. Among about 220,000 clones, 75% to 90% were seen once, and the ten largest hold 5.1%. Trimming left V 6 bases short and J 3 bases short, with 21 bases between. The CDR3 has 16 amino acids. CDR1 SGHVS and CDR2 FQNEAQ come from the germline V gene. J is TRBJ2-7 and V is TRBV7-8; unclear D gene. The TCR originated in a human donor in a cohort sampled during active COVID-19. Sequencing input: peripheral blood. CDR3 in DNA: TGTGCCAGCAGTTTAAACGAGGCGGAACGACTCTACGAGCAGTACTTC. Translated, it gives CASSLNEAERLYEQYF.